This entry concerns a single TCR beta chain. Its matching antigen is unknown. Amplification started from genomic DNA. The TCR beta CDR3 region was amplified using 30 forward and 13 reverse primers. TCRdb re-analysed the multiplex PCR reads in MiXCR, keeping a single row per CDR3 protein. Among about 290,000 distinct CDR3 sequences listed, around 47% were seen once. The V gene lost 3 bases and the J gene lost 5 bases, with 7 bases spanning the gap. The CDR3 runs to 11 residues. CDR1 and CDR2 (germline): GTSNPN, SVGIG (reference sequence). The sample is drawn from a study of type 1 and type 2 diabetes patients. Findings and limits, study-wide: Some expanded clones seen only in T1D might occur in additional T2D or control samples.

The origin of this receptor is a man between 18 and 29 years old with type 2 diabetes. The V gene is TRBV30, the J gene TRBJ1-1; no clear D. The sample consisted of peripheral blood mononuclear cells (PBMCs). This chain's CDR3 is CAWSSRTEAFF. The CDR3 DNA follows: TGTGCCTGGAGCTCTCGAACTGAAGCTTTCTTT.